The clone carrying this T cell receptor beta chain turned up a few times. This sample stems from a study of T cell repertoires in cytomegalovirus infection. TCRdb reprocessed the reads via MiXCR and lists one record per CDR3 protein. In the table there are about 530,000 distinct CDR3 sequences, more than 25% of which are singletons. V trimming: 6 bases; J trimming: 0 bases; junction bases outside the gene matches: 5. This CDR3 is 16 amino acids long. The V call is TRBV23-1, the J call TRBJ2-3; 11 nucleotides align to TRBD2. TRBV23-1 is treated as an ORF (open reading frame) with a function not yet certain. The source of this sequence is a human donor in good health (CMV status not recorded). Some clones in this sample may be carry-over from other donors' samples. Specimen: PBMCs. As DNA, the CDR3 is TGCGCCAGCAGGCCGACTAGCGGGGAAAGCACAGATACGCAGTATTTT. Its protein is CASRPTSGESTDTQYF.